This T cell receptor (beta chain) was sequenced in a study of T cell responses to AZD1222 COVID-19 vaccine. Study context: Second doses were pooled across both intervals (about 4 or about 12 weeks). General study results and limits: No day 14 peak samples; only post-peak repertoires were characterized. Vaccine-associated CD4 TCRs spanned spike, dominant at 160-218 and 743-854. Donors, mostly white British, included more females; clonal diversity was possibly underestimated.

Some clones are missing from TCRdb's copy, which holds only in-frame ones; the method was immunoSEQ multiplex PCR. The sample includes about 100,000 clones, approximately 84% of them seen just once. CDR3 size: 15 residues. V was clipped by 2 bases and J by 4 bases, with 14 bases between them. Germline V gives CDR1 LGHDT, CDR2 YNNKEL (reference sequence). This clone has just one count. No antigen is known for it. The TCR comes from an adult in good health. The chain uses TRBV3-1 (or the pseudogene TRBV3-2) and TRBJ1-2; weak D call: TRBD1 (5 bases). This specimen consisted of peripheral blood, obtained on day 0 of AZD1222 vaccination. The CDR3 DNA is TGTGCCAGCAGCCAAAGGGCAGGGTTAGGCTATGGCTACACCTTC. It is translated as CASSQRAGLGYGYTF.